These 5 T cell receptor beta chains were all obtained from the same sample, sequenced in a study of vaccination and CD4 T cells after COVID-19. No antigen has been assigned to these receptors. Treatment denoted: 10-day PBMC culture with coronavirus spike peptide pools or control peptides (ViraFEST assay). Sequenced with the Oncomine TCR Beta short-read assay was DNA taken from cultured CD4+ T cells. TCRdb fed the PCR reads into MiXCR, producing one record per CDR3 protein. The data show around 18,000 distinct CDR3 sequences, 30% to 35% seen once. The sample consisted of cultured CD4+ T cells from blood. The receptors come from a human donor with COVID-19.

The chain uses TRBV6-1 and TRBJ1-4; 7 nucleotides line up with TRBD1. V dropped 6 bases and J dropped 13; count of bases not matched to a gene: 14. Germline assignment: CDR1 MNHNS and CDR2 SASEGT. This CDR3 spans 14 amino acids. The CDR3 here is CASSHRQGLMSLFF. As DNA, the CDR3 is TGTGCCAGCAGCCACCGACAGGGTTTAATGTCACTGTTTTTT.

The gene calls are TRBV5-1 and TRBJ2-3; the D gene is possibly TRBD2 (6 bases). The CDR3 is 14 amino acids. CDR1 and CDR2 from the germline V gene are SGHRS and YFSETQ. V was pared by 0 bases and J by 1 base, with 6 bases between. The CDR3 DNA sequence: TGCGCCAGCAGCTTGGGCGGGGGCACAGATACGCAGTATTTT. Translated, it gives CASSLGGGTDTQYF. Full variable domain (rest looked up from reference TRBV5-1 and TRBJ2-3): KAGVTQTPRYLIKTRGQQVTLSCSPISGHRSVSWYQQTPGQGLQFLFEYFSETQRNKGNFPGRFSGRQFSNSRSEMNVSTLELGDSALYLCASSLGGGTDTQYFGPGTRLTVL.

The table lists this clonotype with a few counts. The chain carries TRBV19 and TRBJ1-2; D might be TRBD1 (6 bases). The CDR3 contains 14 residues. The ends were cut back, 4 bases at V and 1 base at J, with 10 bases in the middle. CDR1 LNHDA and CDR2 SQIVND come from the germline V gene (reference sequence). The CDR3 reads CASSTHRVNYGYTF. The CDR3 nucleotides are TGTGCCAGTAGTACACACAGGGTTAACTATGGCTACACCTTC.

The CDR3 DNA reads as TGTGCCAGCAGCCGCTCGGACAGGGGGGTCACTGAAGCTTTCTTT. Amino acids: CASSRSDRGVTEAFF. The chain recombines TRBV11-3 with TRBJ1-1; TRBD1 aligns across 10 bases. The CDR3 runs 15 residues. V shed 5 bases, J shed 4 bases, and the junction held 7 bases outside the gene matches. Germline assignment: CDR1 SGHNT and CDR2 YENEEA.

The genes are TRBV5-4 and TRBJ2-6, with 8 bases identical to TRBD1. The CDR3 is 18 amino acids. V shed 4 bases, J shed 0 bases, and the junction held 9 bases outside the gene matches. CDR1 and CDR2 (germline): SGHNT, YYREEE (reference sequence). The chain's CDR3 is CASSTFGQGSSGANVLTF. Here the CDR3 DNA reads TGTGCCAGCAGCACTTTCGGACAGGGAAGCTCTGGGGCCAACGTCCTGACTTTC. The entire variable domain, with the rest obtained from reference TRBV5-4 and TRBJ2-6, is as follows: ETGVTQSPTHLIKTRGQQVTLRCSSQSGHNTVSWYQQALGQGPQFIFQYYREEENGRGNFPPRFSGLQFPNYSSELNVNALELDDSALYLCASSTFGQGSSGANVLTFGAGSRLTVL.